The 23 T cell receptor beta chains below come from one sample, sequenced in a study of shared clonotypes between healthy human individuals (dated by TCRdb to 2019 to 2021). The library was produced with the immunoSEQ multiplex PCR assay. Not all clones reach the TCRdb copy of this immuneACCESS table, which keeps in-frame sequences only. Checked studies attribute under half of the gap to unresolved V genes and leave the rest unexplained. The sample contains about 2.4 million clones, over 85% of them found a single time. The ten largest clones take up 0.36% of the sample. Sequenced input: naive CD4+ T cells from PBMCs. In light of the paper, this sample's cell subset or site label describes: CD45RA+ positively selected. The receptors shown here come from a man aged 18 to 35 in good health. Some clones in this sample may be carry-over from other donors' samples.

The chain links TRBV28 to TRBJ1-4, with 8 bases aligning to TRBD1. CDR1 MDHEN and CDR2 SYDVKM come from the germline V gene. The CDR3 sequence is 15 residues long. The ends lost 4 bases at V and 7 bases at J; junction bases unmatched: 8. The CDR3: CASSSMTGDTEKLFF. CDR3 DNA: TGTGCCAGCAGTTCGATGACAGGGGATACTGAAAAACTGTTTTTT.

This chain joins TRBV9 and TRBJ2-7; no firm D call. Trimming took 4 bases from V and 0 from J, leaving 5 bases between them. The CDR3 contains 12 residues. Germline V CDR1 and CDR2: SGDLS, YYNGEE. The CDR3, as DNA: TGTGCCAGCAGCTTTAGCTCCTACGAGCAGTACTTC. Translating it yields CASSFSSYEQYF.

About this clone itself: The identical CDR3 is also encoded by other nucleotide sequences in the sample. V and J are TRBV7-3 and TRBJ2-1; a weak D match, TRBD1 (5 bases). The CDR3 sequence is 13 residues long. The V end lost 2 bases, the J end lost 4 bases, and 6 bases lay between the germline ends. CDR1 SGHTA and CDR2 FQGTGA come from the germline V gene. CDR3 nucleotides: TGTGCCAGCAGCTTACGACAGTACAATGAGCAGTTCTTC. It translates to CASSLRQYNEQFF.

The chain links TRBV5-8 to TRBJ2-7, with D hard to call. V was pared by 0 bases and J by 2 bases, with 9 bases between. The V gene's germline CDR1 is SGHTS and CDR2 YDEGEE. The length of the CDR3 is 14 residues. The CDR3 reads CASSLGGSTYEQYF. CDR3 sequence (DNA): TGTGCCAGCAGCTTGGGGGGATCCACCTACGAGCAGTACTTC.

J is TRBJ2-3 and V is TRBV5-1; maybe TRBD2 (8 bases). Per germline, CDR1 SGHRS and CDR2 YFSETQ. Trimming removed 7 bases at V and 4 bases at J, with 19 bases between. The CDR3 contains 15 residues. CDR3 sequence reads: CASRIGRGLADTQYF. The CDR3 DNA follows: TGCGCCAGCCGGATCGGGAGGGGGCTAGCAGATACGCAGTATTTT. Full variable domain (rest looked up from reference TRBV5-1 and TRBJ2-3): KAGVTQTPRYLIKTRGQQVTLSCSPISGHRSVSWYQQTPGQGLQFLFEYFSETQRNKGNFPGRFSGRQFSNSRSEMNVSTLELGDSALYLCASRIGRGLADTQYFGPGTRLTVL.

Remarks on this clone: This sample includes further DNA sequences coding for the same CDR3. The CDR3 DNA is TGCAGCGTTGGGGGCAGGGCCCAAGAGACCCAGTACTTC. This translates into CSVGGRAQETQYF. The V and J genes are TRBV29-1 and TRBJ2-5, with D perhaps matching TRBD1 (5 bases). Germline V gene sequence: CDR1 SQVTM, CDR2 ANQGSEA. The CDR3 is 13 amino acids. V lost 4 bases and J 1 base, leaving 10 bases between the germline ends.

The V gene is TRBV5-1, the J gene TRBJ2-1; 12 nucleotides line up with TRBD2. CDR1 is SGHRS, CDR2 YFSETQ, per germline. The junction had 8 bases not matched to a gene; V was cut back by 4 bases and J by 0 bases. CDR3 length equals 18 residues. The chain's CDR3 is CASSPTTSGSDSYNEQFF. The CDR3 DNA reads TGCGCCAGCAGCCCCACGACTAGCGGGAGTGACTCCTACAATGAGCAGTTCTTC.

The CDR3 loop is CSASFIVQQYF. In nucleotides, the CDR3 is TGCAGTGCTAGTTTCATAGTTCAGCAGTACTTC. The chain employs TRBV20-1 and TRBJ2-7; D uncertain. The V and J ends lost 3 bases and 8 bases respectively, with 11 bases between them. The CDR3 is 11 amino acids. Germline V lookup: CDR1 DFQATT, CDR2 SNEGSKA (reference sequence).

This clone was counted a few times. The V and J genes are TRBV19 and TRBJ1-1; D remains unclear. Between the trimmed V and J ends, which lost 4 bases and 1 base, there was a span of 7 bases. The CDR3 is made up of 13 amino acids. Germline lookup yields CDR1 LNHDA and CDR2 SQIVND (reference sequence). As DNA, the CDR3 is TGTGCCAGTAGTAGGGCACCGAACACTGAAGCTTTCTTT. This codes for CASSRAPNTEAFF.

The CDR3 region has the DNA TGTGCCAGCAGCACTGACCGGCACGATGAGCAGTTCTTC. Protein: CASSTDRHDEQFF. The gene calls are TRBV7-3 and TRBJ2-1; the D is unclear. The V end was cut by 5 bases, the J end by 8 bases, with 13 bases between. The CDR3 sequence is 13 residues long. CDR1 and CDR2 (germline): SGHTA, FQGTGA.

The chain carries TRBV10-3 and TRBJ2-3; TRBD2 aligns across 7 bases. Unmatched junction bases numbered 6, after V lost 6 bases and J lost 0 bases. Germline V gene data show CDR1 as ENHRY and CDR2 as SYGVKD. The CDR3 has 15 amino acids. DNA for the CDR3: TGTGCCATCAGCGAGGGACTAACTAGCACAGATACGCAGTATTTT. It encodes CAISEGLTSTDTQYF.

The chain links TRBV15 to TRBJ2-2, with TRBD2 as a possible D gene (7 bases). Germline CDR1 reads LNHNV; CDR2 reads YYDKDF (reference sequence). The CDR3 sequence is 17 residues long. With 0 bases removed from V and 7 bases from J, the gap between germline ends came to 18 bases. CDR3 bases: TGTGCCACCAGCAGAGACCGGGTTCGGGGGGCTGGCGGGGAGCTGTTTTTT. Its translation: CATSRDRVRGAGGELFF.

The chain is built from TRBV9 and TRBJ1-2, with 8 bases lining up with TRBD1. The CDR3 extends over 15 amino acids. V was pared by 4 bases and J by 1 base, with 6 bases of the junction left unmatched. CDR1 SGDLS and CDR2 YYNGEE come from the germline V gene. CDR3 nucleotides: TGTGCCAGCAGCAGGCGACAGGGGAATAACTATGGCTACACCTTC. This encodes CASSRRQGNNYGYTF.

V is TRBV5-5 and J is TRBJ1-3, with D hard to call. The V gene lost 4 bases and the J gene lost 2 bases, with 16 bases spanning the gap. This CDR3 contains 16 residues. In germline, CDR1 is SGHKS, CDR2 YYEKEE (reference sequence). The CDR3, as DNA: TGTGCCAGCAGCCTCGGAGTTGGTGGAACTGGAAACACCATATATTTT. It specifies CASSLGVGGTGNTIYF.

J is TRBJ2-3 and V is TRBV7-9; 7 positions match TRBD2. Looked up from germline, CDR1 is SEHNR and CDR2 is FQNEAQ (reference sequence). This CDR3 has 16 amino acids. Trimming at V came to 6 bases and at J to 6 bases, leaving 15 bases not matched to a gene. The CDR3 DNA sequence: TGTGCCAGCAGAACCAATCGGCGGGGGTTATCTGATACGCAGTATTTT. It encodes CASRTNRRGLSDTQYF.

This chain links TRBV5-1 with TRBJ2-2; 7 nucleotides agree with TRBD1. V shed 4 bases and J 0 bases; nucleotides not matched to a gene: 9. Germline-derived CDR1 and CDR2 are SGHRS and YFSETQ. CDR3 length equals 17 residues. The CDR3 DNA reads TGCGCCAGCAGCAAACAACCGGGACAGCCGAACACCGGGGAGCTGTTTTTT. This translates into CASSKQPGQPNTGELFF.

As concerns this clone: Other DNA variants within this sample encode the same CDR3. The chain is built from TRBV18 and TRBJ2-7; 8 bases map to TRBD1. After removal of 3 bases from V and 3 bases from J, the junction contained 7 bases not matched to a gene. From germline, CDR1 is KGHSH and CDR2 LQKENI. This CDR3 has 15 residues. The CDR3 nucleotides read TGTGCCAGCTCACCCGGCCAGGGGGCAATCTACGAGCAGTACTTC. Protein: CASSPGQGAIYEQYF.

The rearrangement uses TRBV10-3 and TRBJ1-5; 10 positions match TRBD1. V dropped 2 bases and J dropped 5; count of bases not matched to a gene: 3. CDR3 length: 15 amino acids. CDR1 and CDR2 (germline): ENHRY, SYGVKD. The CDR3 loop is CAISEGTGADQPQHF. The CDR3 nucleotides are TGTGCCATCAGTGAGGGGACAGGGGCCGATCAGCCCCAGCATTTT.

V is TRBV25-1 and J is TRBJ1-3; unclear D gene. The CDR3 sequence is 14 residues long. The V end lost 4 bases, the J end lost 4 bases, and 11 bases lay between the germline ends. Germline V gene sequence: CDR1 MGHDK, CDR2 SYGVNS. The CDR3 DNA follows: TGTGCCAGCAGTGTCGTGGGGATGGGAAACACCATATATTTT. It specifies CASSVVGMGNTIYF.

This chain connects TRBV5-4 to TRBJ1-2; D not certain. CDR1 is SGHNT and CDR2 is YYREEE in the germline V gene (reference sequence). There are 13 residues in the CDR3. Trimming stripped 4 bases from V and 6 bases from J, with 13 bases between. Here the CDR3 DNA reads TGTGCCAGCAGCGGACCTCGCCTCAATGGCTACACCTTC. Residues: CASSGPRLNGYTF.

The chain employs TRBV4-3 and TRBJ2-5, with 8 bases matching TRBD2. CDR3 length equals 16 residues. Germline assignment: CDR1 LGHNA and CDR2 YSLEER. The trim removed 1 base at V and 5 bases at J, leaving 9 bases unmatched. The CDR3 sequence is CASSQGSGRGQETQYF. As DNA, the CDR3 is TGCGCCAGCAGCCAAGGTTCCGGGAGGGGTCAGGAGACCCAGTACTTC.

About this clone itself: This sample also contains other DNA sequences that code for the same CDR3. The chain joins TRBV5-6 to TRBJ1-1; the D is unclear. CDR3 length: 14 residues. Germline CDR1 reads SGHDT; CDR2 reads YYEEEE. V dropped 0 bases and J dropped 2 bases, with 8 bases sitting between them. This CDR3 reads CASSLGRRNTEAFF. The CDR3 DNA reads TGTGCCAGCAGCTTGGGCAGGCGAAACACTGAAGCTTTCTTT. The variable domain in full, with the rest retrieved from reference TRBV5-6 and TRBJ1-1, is DAGVTQSPTHLIKTRGQQVTLRCSPKSGHDTVSWYQQALGQGPQFIFQYYEEEERQRGNFPDRFSGHQFPNYSSELNVNALLLGDSALYLCASSLGRRNTEAFFGQGTRLTVV.

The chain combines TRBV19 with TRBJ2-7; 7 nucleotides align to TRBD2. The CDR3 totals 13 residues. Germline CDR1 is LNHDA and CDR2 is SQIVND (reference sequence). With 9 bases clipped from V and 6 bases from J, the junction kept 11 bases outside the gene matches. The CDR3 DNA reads TGTGCCAGCGGGGAGGGGACCACTCCCGAGCAGTACTTC. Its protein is CASGEGTTPEQYF.